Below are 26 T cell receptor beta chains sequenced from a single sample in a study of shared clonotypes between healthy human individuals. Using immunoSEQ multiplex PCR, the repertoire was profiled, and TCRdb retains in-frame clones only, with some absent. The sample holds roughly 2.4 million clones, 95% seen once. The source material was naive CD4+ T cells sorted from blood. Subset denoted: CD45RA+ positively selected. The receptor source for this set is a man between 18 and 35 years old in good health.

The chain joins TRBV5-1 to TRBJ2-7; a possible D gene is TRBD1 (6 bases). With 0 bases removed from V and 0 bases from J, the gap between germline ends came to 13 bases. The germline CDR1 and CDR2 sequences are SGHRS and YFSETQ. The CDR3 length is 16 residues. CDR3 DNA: TGCGCCAGCAGCTTGGATCCAGGGGTGGGCTCCTACGAGCAGTACTTC. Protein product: CASSLDPGVGSYEQYF.

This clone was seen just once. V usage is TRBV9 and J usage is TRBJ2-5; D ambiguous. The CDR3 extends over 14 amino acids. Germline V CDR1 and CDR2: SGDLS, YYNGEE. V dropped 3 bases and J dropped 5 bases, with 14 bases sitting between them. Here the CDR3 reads CASSAGVGGETQYF. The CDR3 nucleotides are TGTGCCAGCAGCGCGGGCGTAGGTGGTGAGACCCAGTACTTC. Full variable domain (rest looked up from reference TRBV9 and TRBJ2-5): DSGVTQTPKHLITATGQRVTLRCSPRSGDLSVYWYQQSLDQGLQFLIQYYNGEERAKGNILERFSAQQFPDLHSELNLSSLELGDSALYFCASSAGVGGETQYFGPGTRLLVL.

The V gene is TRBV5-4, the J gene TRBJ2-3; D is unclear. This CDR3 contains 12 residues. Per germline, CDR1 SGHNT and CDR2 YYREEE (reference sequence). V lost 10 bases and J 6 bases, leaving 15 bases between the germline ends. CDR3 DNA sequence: TGTGCCCCGGGCGTCTTTGGGGATACGCAGTATTTT. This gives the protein CAPGVFGDTQYF.

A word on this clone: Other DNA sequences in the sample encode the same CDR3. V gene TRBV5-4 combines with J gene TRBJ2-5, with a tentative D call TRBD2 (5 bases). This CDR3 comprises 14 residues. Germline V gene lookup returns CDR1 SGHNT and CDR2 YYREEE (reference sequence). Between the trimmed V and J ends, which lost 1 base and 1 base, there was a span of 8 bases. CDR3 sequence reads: CASSLTSFQETQYF. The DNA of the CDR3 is TGTGCCAGCAGCTTGACTAGTTTCCAAGAGACCCAGTACTTC.

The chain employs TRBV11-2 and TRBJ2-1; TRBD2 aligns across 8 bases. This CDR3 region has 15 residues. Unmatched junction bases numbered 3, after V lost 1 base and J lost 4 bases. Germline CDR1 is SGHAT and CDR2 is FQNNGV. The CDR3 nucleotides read TGTGCCAGCAGCTTAGGGACTAGCAGGTACAATGAGCAGTTCTTC. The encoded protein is CASSLGTSRYNEQFF.

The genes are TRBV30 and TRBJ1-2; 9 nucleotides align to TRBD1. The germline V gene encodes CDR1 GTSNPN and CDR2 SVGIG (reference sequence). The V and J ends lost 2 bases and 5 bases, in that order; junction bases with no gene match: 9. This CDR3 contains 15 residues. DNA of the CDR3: TGTGCCTGGAGTAGGGTCCCCGGGACAGGGTATGGCTACACCTTC. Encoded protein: CAWSRVPGTGYGYTF.

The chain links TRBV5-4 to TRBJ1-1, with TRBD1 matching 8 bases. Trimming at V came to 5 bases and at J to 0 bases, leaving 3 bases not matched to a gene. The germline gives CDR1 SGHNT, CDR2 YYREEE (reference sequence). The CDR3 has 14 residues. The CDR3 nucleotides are TGTGCCAGCAGGCCAGGGGGCGTGAACACTGAAGCTTTCTTT. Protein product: CASRPGGVNTEAFF.

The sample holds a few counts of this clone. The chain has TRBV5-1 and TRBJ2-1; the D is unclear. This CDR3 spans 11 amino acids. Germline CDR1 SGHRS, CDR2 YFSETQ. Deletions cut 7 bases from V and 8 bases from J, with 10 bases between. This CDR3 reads CASRSLDEQFF. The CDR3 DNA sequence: TGCGCCAGCCGCTCCCTGGATGAGCAGTTCTTC.

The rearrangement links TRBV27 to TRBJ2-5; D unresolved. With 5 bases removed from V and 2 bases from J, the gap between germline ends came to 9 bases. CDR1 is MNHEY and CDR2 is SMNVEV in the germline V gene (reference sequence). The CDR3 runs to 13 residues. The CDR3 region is CASSRSVQETQYF. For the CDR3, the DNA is TGTGCCAGCAGTCGATCGGTTCAAGAGACCCAGTACTTC.

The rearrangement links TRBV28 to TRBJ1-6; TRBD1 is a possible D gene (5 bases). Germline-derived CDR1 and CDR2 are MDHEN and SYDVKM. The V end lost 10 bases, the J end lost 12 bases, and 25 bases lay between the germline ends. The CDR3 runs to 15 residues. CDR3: CATTGRAGIIQPLHF. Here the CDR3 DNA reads TGTGCCACCACGGGACGGGCAGGAATAATTCAACCCCTCCACTTT.

Here the CDR3 reads CAISTGEGGYTF. CDR3 coding DNA: TGTGCCATCAGCACAGGGGAGGGCGGCTACACCTTC. The chain couples TRBV10-3 to TRBJ1-2; 7 bases fit TRBD1. This CDR3 is 12 amino acids long. The germline V gene encodes CDR1 ENHRY and CDR2 SYGVKD. V lost 6 bases to trimming and J lost 8 bases; unmatched junction nucleotides: 6.

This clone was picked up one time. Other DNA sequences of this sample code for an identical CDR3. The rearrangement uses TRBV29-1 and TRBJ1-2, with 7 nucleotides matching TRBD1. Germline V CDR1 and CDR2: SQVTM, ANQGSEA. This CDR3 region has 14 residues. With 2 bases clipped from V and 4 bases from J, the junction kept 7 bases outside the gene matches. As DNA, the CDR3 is TGCAGCGTTGAATTACGGGGACAGTTCTATGGCTACACCTTC. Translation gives CSVELRGQFYGYTF.

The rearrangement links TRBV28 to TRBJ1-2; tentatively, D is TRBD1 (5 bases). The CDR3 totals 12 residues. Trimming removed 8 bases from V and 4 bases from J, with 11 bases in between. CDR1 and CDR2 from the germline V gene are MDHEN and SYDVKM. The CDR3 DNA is TGTGCCAGCCGCGGGACCGTCTATGGCTACACCTTC. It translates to CASRGTVYGYTF.

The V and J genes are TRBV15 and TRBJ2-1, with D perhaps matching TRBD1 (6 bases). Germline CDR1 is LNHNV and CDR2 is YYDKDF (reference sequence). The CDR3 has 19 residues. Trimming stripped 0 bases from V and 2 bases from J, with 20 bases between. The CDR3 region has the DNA TGTGCCACCAGCAGAGATCCCCCCTCCGGGACAAGGACCTACAATGAGCAGTTCTTC. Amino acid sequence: CATSRDPPSGTRTYNEQFF.

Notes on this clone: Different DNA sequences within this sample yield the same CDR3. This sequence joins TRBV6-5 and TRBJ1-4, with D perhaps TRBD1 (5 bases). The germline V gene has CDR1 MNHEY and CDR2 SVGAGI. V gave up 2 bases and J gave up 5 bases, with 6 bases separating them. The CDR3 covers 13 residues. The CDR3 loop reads CASSYDRNEKLFF. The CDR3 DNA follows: TGTGCCAGCAGTTACGACAGAAATGAAAAACTGTTTTTT.

Here the CDR3 reads CASSQDFAGNYEQYF. For the CDR3, the DNA is TGCGCCAGCAGCCAAGATTTTGCGGGGAACTACGAGCAGTACTTC. The V gene is TRBV4-3, the J gene TRBJ2-7; maybe TRBD2 (6 bases). The V gene's germline CDR1 is LGHNA and CDR2 YSLEER. This CDR3 is 15 amino acids long. Trimming stripped 0 bases from V and 3 bases from J, with 12 bases between.

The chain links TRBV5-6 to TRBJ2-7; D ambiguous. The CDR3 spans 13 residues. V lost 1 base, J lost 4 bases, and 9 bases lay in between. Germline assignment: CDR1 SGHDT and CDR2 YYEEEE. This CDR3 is CASSLPEVYEQYF. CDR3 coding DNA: TGTGCCAGCAGCTTGCCAGAAGTATACGAGCAGTACTTC.

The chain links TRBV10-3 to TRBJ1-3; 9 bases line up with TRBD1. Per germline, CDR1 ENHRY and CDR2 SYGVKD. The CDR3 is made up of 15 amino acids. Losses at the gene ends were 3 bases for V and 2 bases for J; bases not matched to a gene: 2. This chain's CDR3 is CAISEQGAAGNTIYF. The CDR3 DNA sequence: TGTGCCATCAGTGAACAGGGGGCCGCTGGAAACACCATATATTTT.

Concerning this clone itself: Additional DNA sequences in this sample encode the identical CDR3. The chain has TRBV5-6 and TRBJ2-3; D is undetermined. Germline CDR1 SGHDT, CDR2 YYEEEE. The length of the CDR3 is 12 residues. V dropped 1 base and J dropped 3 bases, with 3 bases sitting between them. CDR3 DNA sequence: TGTGCCAGCAGCTTGCGGACAGATACGCAGTATTTT. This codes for CASSLRTDTQYF. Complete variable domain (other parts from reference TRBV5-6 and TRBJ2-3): DAGVTQSPTHLIKTRGQQVTLRCSPKSGHDTVSWYQQALGQGPQFIFQYYEEEERQRGNFPDRFSGHQFPNYSSELNVNALLLGDSALYLCASSLRTDTQYFGPGTRLTVL.

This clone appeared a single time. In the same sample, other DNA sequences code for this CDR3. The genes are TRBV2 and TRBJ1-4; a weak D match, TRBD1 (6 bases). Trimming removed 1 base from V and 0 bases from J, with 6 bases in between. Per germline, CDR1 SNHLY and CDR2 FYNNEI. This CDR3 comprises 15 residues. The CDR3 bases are TGTGCCAGCAGTGAAGAGGGGGCAACTAATGAAAAACTGTTTTTT. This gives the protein CASSEEGATNEKLFF.

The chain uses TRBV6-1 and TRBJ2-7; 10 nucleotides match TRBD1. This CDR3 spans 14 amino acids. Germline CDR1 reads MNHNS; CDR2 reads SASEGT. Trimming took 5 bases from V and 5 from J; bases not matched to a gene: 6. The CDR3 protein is CASSTGTGVHEQYF. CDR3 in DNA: TGTGCCAGCAGTACCGGGACAGGGGTCCACGAGCAGTACTTC.

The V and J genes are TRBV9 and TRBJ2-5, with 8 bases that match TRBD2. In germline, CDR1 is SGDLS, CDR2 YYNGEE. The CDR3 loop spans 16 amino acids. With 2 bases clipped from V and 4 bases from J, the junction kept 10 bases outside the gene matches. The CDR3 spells CASSVNAGGGRETQYF. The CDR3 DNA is TGTGCCAGCAGCGTGAATGCGGGCGGGGGGAGAGAGACCCAGTACTTC. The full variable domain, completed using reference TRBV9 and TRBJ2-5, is DSGVTQTPKHLITATGQRVTLRCSPRSGDLSVYWYQQSLDQGLQFLIQYYNGEERAKGNILERFSAQQFPDLHSELNLSSLELGDSALYFCASSVNAGGGRETQYFGPGTRLLVL.

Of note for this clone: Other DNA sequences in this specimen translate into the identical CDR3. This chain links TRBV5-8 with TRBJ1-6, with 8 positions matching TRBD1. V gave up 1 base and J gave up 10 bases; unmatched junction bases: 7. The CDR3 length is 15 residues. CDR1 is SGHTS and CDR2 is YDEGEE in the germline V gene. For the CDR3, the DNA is TGTGCCAGCAGCTTGCGGGCAGGGGGCAGGTCACCCCTCCACTTT. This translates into CASSLRAGGRSPLHF.

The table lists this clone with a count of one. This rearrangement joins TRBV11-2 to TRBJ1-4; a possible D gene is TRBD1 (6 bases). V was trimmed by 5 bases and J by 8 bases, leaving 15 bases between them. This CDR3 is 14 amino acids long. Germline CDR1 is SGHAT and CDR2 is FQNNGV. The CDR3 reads CASSHTGTYEKLFF. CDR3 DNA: TGTGCCAGCAGCCATACCGGGACATACGAAAAACTGTTTTTT.

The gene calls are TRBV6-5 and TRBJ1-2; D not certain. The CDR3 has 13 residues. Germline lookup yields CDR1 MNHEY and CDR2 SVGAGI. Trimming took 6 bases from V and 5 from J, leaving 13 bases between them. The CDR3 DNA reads TGTGCCAGCAGCAAAGGGATAGCTTATGGCTACACCTTC. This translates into CASSKGIAYGYTF.

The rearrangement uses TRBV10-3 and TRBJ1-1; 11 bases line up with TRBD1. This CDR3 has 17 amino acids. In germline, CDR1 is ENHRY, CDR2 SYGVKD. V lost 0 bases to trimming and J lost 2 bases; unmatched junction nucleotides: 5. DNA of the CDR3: TGTGCCATCAGTGAGTCCCCGGGACAGGGGGGCAACACTGAAGCTTTCTTT. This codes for CAISESPGQGGNTEAFF.